The next 3 T cell receptor beta chains were all read from a single sample in a study of breast tumors, draining lymph nodes, adjacent tissues. Via MiXCR, TCRdb re-called the multiplex PCR reads, giving one row per CDR3 protein. The data show around 170,000 distinct CDR3 sequences, roughly a third seen once. Axillary draining lymph nodes of breast cancer patients supplied the node samples. The sample comprised axillary lymph node tissue. All receptors come from a female donor with breast cancer. Some clones in this sample may be carry-over from other donors' samples.

This clonotype was seen at least ten times. The V call is TRBV13, the J call TRBJ2-2, with D maybe TRBD2 (7 bases). CDR1 PRHDT and CDR2 FYEKMQ come from the germline V gene (reference sequence). Trimming removed 6 bases at V and 4 bases at J, with 12 bases between. The CDR3 loop spans 14 amino acids. The DNA of the CDR3 is TGTGCCAGCAGAATGGGGGGGGCCACCGGGGAGCTGTTTTTT. Translation: CASRMGGATGELFF.

Turning to this clonotype: It may be a read error: a sequence one base away is much more abundant. No conserved phenylalanine or tryptophan is present at the end of the CDR3, so a read error is the likely explanation. Because the CDR3's place on the DNA is in doubt, the DNA is left out and the CDR3 is given as listed by TCRdb. The chain carries TRBV6-5 and TRBJ1-5. The CDR3 is 13 amino acids in total, end residues counted. Germline assignment: CDR1 MNHEY and CDR2 SVGAGI. The CDR3 region is CASSYSPGGDRHL.

The chain employs TRBV20-1 and TRBJ2-5; 12 nucleotides match TRBD2. Germline V gives CDR1 DFQATT, CDR2 SNEGSKA (reference sequence). This CDR3 contains 18 residues. V dropped 4 bases and J dropped 3; count of bases not matched to a gene: 15. CDR3 bases: TGCAGTGCTAAAGCGCTAGCGGGGGGGGGATTTGGTGAAGAGACCCAGTACTTC. Its translation is CSAKALAGGGFGEETQYF.